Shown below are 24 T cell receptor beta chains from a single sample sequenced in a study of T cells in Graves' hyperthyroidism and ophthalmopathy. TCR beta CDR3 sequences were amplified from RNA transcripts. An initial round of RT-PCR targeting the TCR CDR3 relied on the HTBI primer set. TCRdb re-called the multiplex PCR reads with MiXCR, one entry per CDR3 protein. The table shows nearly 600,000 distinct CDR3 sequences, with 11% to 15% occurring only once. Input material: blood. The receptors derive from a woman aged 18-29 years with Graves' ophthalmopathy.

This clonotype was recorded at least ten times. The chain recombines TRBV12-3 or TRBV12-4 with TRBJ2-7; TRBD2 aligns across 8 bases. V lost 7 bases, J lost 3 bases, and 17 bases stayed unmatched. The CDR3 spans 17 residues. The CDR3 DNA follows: TGTGCCAGCACCGACTCTCCGGGAGTAGCGGGACTCTACGAGCAGTACTTC. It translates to CASTDSPGVAGLYEQYF.

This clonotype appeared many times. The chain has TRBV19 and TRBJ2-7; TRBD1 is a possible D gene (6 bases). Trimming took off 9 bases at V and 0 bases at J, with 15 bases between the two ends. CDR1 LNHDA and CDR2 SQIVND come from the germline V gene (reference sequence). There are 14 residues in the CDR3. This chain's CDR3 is CASSTGTGSYEQYF. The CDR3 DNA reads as TGTGCCAGCAGCACAGGGACCGGCTCCTACGAGCAGTACTTC.

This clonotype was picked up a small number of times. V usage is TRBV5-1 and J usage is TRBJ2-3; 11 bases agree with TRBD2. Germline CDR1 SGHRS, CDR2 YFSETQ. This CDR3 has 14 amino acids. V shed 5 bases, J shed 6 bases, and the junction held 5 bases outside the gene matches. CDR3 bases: TGCGCCAGCAGGGGACTAGCGGAGGGGGATACGCAGTATTTT. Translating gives CASRGLAEGDTQYF.

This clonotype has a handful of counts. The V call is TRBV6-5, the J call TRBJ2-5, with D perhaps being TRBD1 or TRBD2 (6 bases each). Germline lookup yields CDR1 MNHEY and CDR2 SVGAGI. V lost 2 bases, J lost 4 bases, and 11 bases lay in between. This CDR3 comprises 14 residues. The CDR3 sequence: CASSYGGGIETQYF. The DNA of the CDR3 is TGTGCCAGCAGTTACGGGGGCGGGATAGAGACCCAGTACTTC.

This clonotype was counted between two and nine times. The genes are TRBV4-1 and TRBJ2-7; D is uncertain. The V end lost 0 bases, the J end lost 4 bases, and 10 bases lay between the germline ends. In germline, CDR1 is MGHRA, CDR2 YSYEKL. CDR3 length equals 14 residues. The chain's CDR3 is CASSQDPVDYEQYF. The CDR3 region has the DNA TGCGCCAGCAGCCAAGATCCGGTTGATTACGAGCAGTACTTC.

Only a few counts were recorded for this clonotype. The CDR3 here is CASSLRGGNSPLHF. Written as DNA, the CDR3 is TGTGCCAGCAGTCTAAGGGGCGGTAATTCACCCCTCCACTTT. The chain uses TRBV7-6 and TRBJ1-6, with D maybe TRBD1 (5 bases). Germline-derived CDR1 and CDR2 are SGHVS and FNYEAQ. The CDR3 is 14 amino acids. Trimming took off 6 bases at V and 6 bases at J, with 12 bases between the two ends. The full variable domain, with the rest looked up from reference TRBV7-6 and TRBJ1-6, is GAGVSQSPRYKVTKRGQDVALRCDPISGHVSLYWYRQALGQGPEFLTYFNYEAQQDKSGLPNDRFSAERPEGSISTLTIQRTEQRDSAMYRCASSLRGGNSPLHFGNGTRLTVT.

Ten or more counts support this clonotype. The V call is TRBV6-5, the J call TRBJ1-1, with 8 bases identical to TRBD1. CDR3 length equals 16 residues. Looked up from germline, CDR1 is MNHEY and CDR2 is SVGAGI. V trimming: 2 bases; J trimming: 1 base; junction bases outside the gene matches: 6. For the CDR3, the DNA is TGTGCCAGCAGTTACCCCTCTGGGACAGGGAACACTGAAGCTTTCTTT. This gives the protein CASSYPSGTGNTEAFF.

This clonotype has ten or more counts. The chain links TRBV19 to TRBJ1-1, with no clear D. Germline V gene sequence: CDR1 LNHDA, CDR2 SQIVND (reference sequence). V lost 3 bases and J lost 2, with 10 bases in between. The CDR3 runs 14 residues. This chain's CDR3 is CASSMGHLNTEAFF. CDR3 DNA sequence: TGTGCCAGTAGTATGGGCCATCTCAACACTGAAGCTTTCTTT.

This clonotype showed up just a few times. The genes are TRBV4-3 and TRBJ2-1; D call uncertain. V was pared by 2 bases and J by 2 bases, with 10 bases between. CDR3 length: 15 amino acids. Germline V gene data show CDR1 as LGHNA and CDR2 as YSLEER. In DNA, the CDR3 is TGCGCCAGCAGCCAACGAACTCTACCCTACAATGAGCAGTTCTTC. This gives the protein CASSQRTLPYNEQFF.

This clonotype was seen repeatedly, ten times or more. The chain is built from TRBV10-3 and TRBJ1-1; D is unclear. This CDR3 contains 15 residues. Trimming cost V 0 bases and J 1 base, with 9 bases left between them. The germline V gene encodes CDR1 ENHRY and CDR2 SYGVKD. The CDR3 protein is CAISESKIRNTEAFF. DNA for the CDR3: TGTGCCATCAGTGAGTCGAAAATACGGAACACTGAAGCTTTCTTT.

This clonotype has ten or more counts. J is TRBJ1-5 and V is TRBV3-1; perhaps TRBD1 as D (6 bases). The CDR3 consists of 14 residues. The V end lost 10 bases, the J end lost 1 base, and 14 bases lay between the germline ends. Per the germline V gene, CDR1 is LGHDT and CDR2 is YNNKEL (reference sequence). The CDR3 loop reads CATRTGPSNQPQHF. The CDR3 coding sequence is TGTGCCACCCGAACAGGGCCGAGCAATCAGCCCCAGCATTTT.

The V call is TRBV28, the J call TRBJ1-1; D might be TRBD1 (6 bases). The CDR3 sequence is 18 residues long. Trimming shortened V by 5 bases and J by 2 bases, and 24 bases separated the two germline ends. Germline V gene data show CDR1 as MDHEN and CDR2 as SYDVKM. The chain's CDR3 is CASSTRGGLSLGNTEAFF. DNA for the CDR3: TGTGCCAGCAGTACTAGGGGGGGGCTCTCTCTGGGAAACACTGAAGCTTTCTTT.

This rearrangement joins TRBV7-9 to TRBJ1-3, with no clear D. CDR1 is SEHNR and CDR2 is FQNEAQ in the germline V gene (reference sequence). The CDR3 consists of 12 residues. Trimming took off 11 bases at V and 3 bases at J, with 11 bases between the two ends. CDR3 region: CAERPRGNTIYF. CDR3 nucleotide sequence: TGTGCCGAGCGACCCCGTGGAAACACCATATATTTT.

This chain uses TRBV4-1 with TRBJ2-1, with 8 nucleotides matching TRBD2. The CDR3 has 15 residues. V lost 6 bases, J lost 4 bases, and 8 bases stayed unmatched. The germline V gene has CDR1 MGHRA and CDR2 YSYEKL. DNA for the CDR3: TGCGCCAGCAGACAGGCTAGCGGGTTTTACAATGAGCAGTTCTTC. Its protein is CASRQASGFYNEQFF.

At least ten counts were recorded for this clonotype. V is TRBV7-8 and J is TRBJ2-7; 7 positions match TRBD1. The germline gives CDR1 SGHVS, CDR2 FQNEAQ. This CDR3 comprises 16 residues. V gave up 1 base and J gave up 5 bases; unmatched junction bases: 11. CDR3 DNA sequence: TGTGCCAGCAGCTTAGACCCCAGGGGGTCTATCGACGAGCAGTACTTC. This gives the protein CASSLDPRGSIDEQYF.

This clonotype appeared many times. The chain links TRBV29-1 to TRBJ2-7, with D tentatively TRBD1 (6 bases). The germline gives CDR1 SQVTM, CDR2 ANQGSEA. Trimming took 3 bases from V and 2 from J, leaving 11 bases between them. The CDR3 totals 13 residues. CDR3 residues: CSVDPQGTYEQYF. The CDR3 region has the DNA TGCAGCGTTGACCCGCAGGGGACCTACGAGCAGTACTTC.

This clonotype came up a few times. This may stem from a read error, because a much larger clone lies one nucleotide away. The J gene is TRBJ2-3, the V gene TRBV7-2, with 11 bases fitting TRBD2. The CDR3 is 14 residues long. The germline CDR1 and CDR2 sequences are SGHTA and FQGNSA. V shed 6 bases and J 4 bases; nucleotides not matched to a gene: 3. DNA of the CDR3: TGTGCCAGCAGGACACTAGCGGGAGCAGATACGCAGTATTTT. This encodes CASRTLAGADTQYF.

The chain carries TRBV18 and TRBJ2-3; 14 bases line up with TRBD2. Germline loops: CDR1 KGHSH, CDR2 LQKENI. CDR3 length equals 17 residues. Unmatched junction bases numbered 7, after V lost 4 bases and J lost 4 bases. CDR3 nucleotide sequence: TGTGCCAGCTCACTCGGACTAGCGGGAGGTACCCCAGATACGCAGTATTTT. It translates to CASSLGLAGGTPDTQYF.

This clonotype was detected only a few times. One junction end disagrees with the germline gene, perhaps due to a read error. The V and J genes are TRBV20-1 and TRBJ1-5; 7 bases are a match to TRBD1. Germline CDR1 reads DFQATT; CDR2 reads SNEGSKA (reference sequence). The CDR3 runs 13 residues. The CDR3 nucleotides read TGCAGTGCTAAGGGACAGATCGATCAGTCCCAGCATTTT. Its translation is CSAKGQIDQSQHF.

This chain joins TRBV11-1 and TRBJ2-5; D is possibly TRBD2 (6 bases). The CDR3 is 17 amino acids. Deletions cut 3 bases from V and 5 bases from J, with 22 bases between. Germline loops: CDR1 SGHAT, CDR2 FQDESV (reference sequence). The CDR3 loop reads CASSFSGNPLLRETQYF. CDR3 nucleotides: TGTGCCAGCAGCTTTAGCGGTAATCCACTTCTTCGGGAGACCCAGTACTTC.

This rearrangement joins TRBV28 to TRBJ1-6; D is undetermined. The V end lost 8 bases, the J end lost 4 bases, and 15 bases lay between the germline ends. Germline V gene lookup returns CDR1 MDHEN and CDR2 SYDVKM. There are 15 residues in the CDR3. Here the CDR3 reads CASRESGPYNSPLHF. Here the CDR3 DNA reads TGTGCCAGCCGAGAAAGCGGACCTTATAATTCACCCCTCCACTTT. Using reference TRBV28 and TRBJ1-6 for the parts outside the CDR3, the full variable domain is DVKVTQSSRYLVKRTGEKVFLECVQDMDHENMFWYRQDPGLGLRLIYFSYDVKMKEKGDIPEGYSVSREKKERFSLILESASTNQTSMYLCASRESGPYNSPLHFGNGTRLTVT.

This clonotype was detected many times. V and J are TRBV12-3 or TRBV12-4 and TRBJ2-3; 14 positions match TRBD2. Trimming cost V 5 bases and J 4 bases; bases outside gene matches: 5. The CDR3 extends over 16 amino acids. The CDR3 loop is CASSTTSGRAPDTQYF. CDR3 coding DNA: TGTGCCAGCAGTACGACTAGCGGGAGGGCCCCAGATACGCAGTATTTT.

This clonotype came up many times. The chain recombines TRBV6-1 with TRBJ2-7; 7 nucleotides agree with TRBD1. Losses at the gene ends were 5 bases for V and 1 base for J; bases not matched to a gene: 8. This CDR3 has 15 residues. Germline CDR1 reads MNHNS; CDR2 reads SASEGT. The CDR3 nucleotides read TGTGCCAGCAGTCTAAGACCGGGACAGTCCTACGAGCAGTACTTC. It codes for CASSLRPGQSYEQYF.

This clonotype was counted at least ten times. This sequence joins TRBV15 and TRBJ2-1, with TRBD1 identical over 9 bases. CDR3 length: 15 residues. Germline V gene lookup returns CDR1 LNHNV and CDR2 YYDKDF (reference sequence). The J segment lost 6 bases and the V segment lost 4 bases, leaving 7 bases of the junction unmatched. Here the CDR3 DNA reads TGTGCCACCAGCACCTCGGGACAGGGCTCCAATGAGCAGTTCTTC. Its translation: CATSTSGQGSNEQFF. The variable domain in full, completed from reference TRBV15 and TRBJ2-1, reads DAMVIQNPRYQVTQFGKPVTLSCSQTLNHNVMYWYQQKSSQAPKLLFHYYDKDFNNEADTPDNFQSRRPNTSFCFLDIRSPGLGDTAMYLCATSTSGQGSNEQFFGPGTRLTVL.